This is a list of T cell receptor beta chains from one sample in a study of blood T cell repertoires in COVID-19. TCRdb's table, derived via immunoSEQ multiplex PCR, lists solely in-frame clones and lacks some. The table has roughly 250,000 clones, 85% to 90% seen once; the top ten hold 2.4%. Sample: PBMCs or T cells enriched from blood (not recorded which). These receptors all stem from a young woman who had recovered from COVID-19. The CDR3 runs from the conserved cysteine through the conserved F or W. The D gene is left open where the match is weak. The listing skips clone size in some rows; elsewhere it reads once, few, many or a size class.

V gene	J gene	clone size	D gene	CDR3 DNA	CDR3 protein
TRBV11-3	TRBJ1-5	.	.	TGTGCCAGCAGCTTAGGAGGGAGGGATAATAGCAATCAGCCCCAGCATTTT	CASSLGGRDNSNQPQHF
TRBV25-1	TRBJ2-7	few	TRBD2	TGTGCCAGCAGTGAATCAAGGGGACTAGCAAGGCACGAGCAGTACTTC	CASSESRGLARHEQYF
TRBV28	TRBJ1-5	.	.	TGTGCCACTCGAACAGGGCAACAGCCCCAGCATTTT	CATRTGQQPQHF
TRBV5-4	TRBJ2-5	.	TRBD2	TGTGCCAGCAGCCTTCCTAGCGGGGGGTACCAAGAGACCCAGTACTTC	CASSLPSGGYQETQYF
TRBV18	TRBJ1-1	.	.	TGTGCCAGCTCACCATGGGAGGCGGGAAACACTGAAGCTTTCTTT	CASSPWEAGNTEAFF
TRBV28	TRBJ2-1	.	TRBD2	TGTGCCAGCAGTTCTCCGGGACTAGCGGCCGTCTACAATGAGCAGTTCTTC	CASSSPGLAAVYNEQFF
TRBV29-1	TRBJ2-7	.	.	TGCAGCGTTGCCAGGGAAACCTACGAGCAGTACTTC	CSVARETYEQYF
TRBV3-1/TRBV3-2	TRBJ1-2	.	.	TGTGCCAGCAGCCCCGATACCGGGTTTTATGGCTACACCTTC	CASSPDTGFYGYTF
TRBV5-8	TRBJ2-7	once	TRBD1	TGTGCCAGCGGGCAGGGGGCATCCTACGAGCAGTACTTC	CASGQGASYEQYF
TRBV10-2	TRBJ2-7	.	.	TGCGCCAGCAGTGTCGGACATCTCGAGCAGTACTTC	CASSVGHLEQYF
TRBV24-1	TRBJ1-1	.	TRBD1	TGTGCCACCCAGACCCCCAGGGGGAGAGCTTTCTTT	CATQTPRGRAFF
TRBV28	TRBJ1-2	.	.	TGTGCCAGCAGTTTCTTGGGGGGGTATGGCTACACCTTC	CASSFLGGYGYTF
TRBV28	TRBJ1-2	.	.	TGTGCCAGCAGTTTAAGGCGGAAATCCTATGGCTACACCTTC	CASSLRRKSYGYTF
TRBV28	TRBJ1-1	.	.	TGTGCCAGCAGTTCCCCCTGGCTCGACATAAACACTGAAGCTTTCTTT	CASSSPWLDINTEAFF
TRBV27	TRBJ1-1	.	TRBD1	TGTGCCAGCAGTTTGCGGAGACAGGGGTGGACTGAAGCTTTCTTT	CASSLRRQGWTEAFF
TRBV19	TRBJ2-7	.	.	TGTGCCAGTAGTACAGGTAGCTACGAGCAGTACTTC	CASSTGSYEQYF
TRBV4-1	TRBJ2-5	.	.	TGCGCCAGCAGCCAAGGAATCGGGGGAGAGACCCAGTACTTC	CASSQGIGGETQYF
TRBV10-3	TRBJ1-2	.	.	TGTGCCATCAGTGAAGGGAGGAAATCAGTTAACTATGGCTACACCTTC	CAISEGRKSVNYGYTF
TRBV2	TRBJ1-2	.	.	TGTGCCAGCGGGGAGGAAACAACTAACTATGGCTACACCTTC	CASGEETTNYGYTF